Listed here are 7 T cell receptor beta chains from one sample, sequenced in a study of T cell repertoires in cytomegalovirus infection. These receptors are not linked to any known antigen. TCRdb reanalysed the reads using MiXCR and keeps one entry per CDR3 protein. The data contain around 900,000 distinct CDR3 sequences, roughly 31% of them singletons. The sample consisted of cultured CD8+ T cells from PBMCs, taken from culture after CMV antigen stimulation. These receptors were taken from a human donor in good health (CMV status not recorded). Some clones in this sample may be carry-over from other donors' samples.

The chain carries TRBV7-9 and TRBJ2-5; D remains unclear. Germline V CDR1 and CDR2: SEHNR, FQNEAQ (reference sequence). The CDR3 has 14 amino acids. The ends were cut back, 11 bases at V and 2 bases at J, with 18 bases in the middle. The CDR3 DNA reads TGTGCCGGGATTAGTTCACTGATACAAGAGACCCAGTACTTC. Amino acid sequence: CAGISSLIQETQYF.

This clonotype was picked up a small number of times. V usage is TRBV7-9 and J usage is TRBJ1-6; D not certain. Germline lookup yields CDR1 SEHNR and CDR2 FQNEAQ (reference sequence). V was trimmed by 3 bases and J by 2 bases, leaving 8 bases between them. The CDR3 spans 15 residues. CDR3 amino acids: CASSLVSPYNSPLHF. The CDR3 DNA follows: TGTGCCAGCAGCTTGGTTAGTCCCTATAATTCACCCCTCCACTTT.

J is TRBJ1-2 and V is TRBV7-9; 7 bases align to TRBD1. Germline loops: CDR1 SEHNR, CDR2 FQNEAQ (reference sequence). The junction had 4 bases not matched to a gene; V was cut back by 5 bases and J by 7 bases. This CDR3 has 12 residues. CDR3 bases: TGTGCCAGCAGCCGACAGGGAGGTGGCTACACCTTC. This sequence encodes CASSRQGGGYTF.

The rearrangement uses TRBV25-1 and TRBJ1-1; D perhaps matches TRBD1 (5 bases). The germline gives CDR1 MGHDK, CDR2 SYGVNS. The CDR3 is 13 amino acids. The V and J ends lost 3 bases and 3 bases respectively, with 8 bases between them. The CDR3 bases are TGTGCCAGCAGTGACTCAGGGTACACTGAAGCTTTCTTT. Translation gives CASSDSGYTEAFF.

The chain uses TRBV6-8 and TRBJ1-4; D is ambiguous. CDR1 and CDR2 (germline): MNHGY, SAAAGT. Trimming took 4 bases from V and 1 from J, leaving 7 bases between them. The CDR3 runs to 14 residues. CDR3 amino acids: CASSFTLTNEKLFF. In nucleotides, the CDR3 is TGTGCCAGCAGTTTTACCTTAACTAATGAAAAACTGTTTTTT.

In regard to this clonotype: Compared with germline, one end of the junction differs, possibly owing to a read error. The CDR3 DNA reads as TGTGCCAGCAGCCCAACGGGGACCGCCACAGATACGCTGTATTTT. Its protein product is CASSPTGTATDTLYF. The V call is TRBV7-3, the J call TRBJ2-3; D may match TRBD1 or TRBD2 (5 bases each). The CDR3 runs 15 residues. CDR1 and CDR2 (germline): SGHTA, FQGTGA.

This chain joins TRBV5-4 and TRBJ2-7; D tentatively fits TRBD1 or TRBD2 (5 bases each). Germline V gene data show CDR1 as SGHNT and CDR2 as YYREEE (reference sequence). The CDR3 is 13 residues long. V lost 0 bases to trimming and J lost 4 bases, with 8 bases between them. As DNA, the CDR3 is TGTGCCAGCAGCTTGGGGGACCCATACGAGCAGTACTTC. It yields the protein CASSLGDPYEQYF. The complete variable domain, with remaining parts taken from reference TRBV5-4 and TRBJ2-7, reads ETGVTQSPTHLIKTRGQQVTLRCSSQSGHNTVSWYQQALGQGPQFIFQYYREEENGRGNFPPRFSGLQFPNYSSELNVNALELDDSALYLCASSLGDPYEQYFGPGTRLTVT.